The following is a T cell receptor (beta chain) sequence with its context. Its target is unknown. This specimen comes from a study of response to subunit inactivated influenza vaccine. General study findings and limits: Authors suggested each seasonal influenza vaccination recruits few new T cells.

TCRdb re-analysed the RT-PCR reads in MiXCR, keeping a single row per CDR3 protein. The sample lists around 750,000 distinct CDR3 sequences, less than 25% seen once, with 10% in the top ten. The junction had 5 bases not matched to a gene; V was cut back by 7 bases and J by 1 base. Germline CDR1 MNHEY, CDR2 SVGEGT. This CDR3 is built from 15 residues. V gene TRBV6-2 or TRBV6-3 combines with J gene TRBJ2-7, with 12 nucleotides matching TRBD2. The starting material was PBMCs from blood, obtained 5 days after vaccination. This TCR derives from a man aged 45 to 65 who received an inactivated influenza vaccine. DNA of the CDR3: TGTGCCAGCACCCGAACTAGCGGGGGGTCCTACGAGCAGTACTTC. Protein product: CASTRTSGGSYEQYF.